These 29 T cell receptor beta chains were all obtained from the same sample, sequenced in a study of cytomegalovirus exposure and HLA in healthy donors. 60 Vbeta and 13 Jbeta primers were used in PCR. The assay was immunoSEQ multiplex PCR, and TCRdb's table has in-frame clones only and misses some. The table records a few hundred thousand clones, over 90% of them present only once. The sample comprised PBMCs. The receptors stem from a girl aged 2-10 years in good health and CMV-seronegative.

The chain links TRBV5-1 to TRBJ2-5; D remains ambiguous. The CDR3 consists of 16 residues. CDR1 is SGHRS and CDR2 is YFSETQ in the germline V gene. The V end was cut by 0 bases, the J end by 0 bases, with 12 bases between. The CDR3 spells CASSLGDNPYQETQYF. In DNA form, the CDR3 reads TGCGCCAGCAGCTTGGGAGACAACCCGTACCAAGAGACCCAGTACTTC.

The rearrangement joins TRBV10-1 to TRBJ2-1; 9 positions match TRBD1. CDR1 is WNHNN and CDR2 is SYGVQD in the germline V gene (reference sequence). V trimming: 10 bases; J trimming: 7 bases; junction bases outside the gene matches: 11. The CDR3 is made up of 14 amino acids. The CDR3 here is CATSTGGARNEQFF. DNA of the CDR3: TGCGCCACCAGCACAGGGGGCGCGAGGAATGAGCAGTTCTTC.

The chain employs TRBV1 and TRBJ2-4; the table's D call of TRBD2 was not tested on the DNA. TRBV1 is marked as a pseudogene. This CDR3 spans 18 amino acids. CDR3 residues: CTSSHMMGGGPIKNIQYF. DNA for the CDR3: TGCACCAGCAGCCATATGATGGGGGGAGGGCCTATTAAGAACATTCAGTACTTC.

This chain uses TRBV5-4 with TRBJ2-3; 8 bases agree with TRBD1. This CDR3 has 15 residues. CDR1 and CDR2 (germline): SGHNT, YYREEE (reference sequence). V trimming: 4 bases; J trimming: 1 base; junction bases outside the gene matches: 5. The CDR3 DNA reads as TGTGCCAGCAGCCACGGGACAGGTCGCACAGATACGCAGTATTTT. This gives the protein CASSHGTGRTDTQYF.

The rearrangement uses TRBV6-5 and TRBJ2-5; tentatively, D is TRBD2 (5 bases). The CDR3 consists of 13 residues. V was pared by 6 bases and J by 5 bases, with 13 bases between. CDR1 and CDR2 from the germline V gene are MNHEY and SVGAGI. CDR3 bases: TGTGCCAGCAGACACTCCTGGAGGGAGACCCAGTACTTC. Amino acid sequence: CASRHSWRETQYF.

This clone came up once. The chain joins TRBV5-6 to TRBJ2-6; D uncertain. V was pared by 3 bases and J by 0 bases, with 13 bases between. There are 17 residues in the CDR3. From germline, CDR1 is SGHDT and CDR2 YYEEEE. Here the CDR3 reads CASSSLAGTSGANVLTF. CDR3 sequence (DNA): TGTGCCAGCAGCTCTTTGGCAGGAACCTCTGGGGCCAACGTCCTGACTTTC.

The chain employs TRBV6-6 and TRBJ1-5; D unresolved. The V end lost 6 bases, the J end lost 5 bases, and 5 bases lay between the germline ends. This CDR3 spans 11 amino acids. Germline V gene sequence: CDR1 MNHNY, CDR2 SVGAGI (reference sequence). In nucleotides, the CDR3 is TGTGCCAGCAGCCTAGATCAGCCCCAGCATTTT. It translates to CASSLDQPQHF.

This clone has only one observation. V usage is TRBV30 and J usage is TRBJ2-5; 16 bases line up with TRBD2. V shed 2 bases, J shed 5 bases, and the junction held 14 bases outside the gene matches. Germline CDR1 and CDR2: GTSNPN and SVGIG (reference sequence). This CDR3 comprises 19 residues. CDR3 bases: TGTGCCTGGAGTCACTGGGACTTGGGACTAGCGGGAGGGTGGGAGACCCAGTACTTC. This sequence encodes CAWSHWDLGLAGGWETQYF.

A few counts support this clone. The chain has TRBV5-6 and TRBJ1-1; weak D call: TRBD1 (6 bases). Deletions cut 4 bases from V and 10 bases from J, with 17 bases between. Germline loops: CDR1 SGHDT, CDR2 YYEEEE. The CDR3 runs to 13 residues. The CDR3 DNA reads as TGTGCCAGCAGCGGGGGCGGACACATCGGAGCTTTCTTT. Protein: CASSGGGHIGAFF.

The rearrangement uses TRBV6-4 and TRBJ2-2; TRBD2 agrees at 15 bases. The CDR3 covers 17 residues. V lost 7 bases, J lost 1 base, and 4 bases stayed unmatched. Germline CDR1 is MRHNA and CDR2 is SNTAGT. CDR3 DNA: TGTGCCAGCACGGGACTAGCGGGGGGAGAGAACACCGGGGAGCTGTTTTTT. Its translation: CASTGLAGGENTGELFF.

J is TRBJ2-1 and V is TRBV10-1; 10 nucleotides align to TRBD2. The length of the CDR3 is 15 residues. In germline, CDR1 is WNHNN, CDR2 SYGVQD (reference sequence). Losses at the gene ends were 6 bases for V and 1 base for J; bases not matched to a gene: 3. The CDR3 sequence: CASRPSGGSYNEQFF. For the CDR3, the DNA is TGCGCCAGCAGGCCTAGCGGGGGATCCTACAATGAGCAGTTCTTC.

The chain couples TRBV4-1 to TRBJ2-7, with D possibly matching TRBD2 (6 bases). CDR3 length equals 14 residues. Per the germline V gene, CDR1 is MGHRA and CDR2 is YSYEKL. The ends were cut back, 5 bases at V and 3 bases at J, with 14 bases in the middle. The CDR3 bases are TGCGCCAGCAGCAACGGACTAAGGAACTACGAGCAGTACTTC. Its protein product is CASSNGLRNYEQYF.

The CDR3 DNA sequence: TGTGCCAGCTCACTAACTTCGACAGGGGAAGAGACCCAGTACTTC. Encoded protein: CASSLTSTGEETQYF. This rearrangement joins TRBV18 to TRBJ2-5; TRBD1 matches 8 bases. From germline, CDR1 is KGHSH and CDR2 LQKENI. Germline trimming cut 4 bases from V and 3 bases from J; bases unmatched to any gene: 7. The CDR3 spans 15 residues.

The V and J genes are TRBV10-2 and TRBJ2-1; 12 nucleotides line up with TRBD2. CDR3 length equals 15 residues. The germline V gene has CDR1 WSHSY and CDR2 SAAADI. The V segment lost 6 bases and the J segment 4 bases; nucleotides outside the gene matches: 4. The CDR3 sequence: CASRELAGGYNEQFF. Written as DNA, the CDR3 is TGCGCCAGCAGGGAGCTAGCGGGAGGGTACAATGAGCAGTTCTTC.

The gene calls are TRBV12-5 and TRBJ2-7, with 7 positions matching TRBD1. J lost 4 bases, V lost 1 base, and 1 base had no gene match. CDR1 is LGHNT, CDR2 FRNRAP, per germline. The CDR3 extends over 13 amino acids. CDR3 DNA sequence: TGTGCTAGTGGTTTGGACAGGGGTTACGAGCAGTACTTC. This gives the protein CASGLDRGYEQYF.

The CDR3: CASSAGGSYEQYF. CDR3 nucleotide sequence: TGTGCCAGCAGCGCGGGGGGCTCCTACGAGCAGTACTTC. V gene TRBV27 combines with J gene TRBJ2-7; 8 bases fit TRBD2. The germline V gene encodes CDR1 MNHEY and CDR2 SMNVEV (reference sequence). The CDR3 runs 13 residues. J gave up 0 bases and V 6 bases, and 1 base lay outside the gene matches.

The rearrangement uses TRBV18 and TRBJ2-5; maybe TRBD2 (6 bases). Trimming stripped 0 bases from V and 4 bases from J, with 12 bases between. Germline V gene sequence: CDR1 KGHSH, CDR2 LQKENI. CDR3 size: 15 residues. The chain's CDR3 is CASSPPRGSGETQYF. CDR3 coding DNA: TGTGCCAGCTCACCACCCCGGGGGTCGGGAGAGACCCAGTACTTC.

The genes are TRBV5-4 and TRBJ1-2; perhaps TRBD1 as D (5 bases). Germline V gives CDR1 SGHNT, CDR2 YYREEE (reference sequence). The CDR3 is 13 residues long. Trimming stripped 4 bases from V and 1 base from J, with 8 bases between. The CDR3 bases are TGTGCCAGCAGCCCTGGACATAACTATGGCTACACCTTC. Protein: CASSPGHNYGYTF.

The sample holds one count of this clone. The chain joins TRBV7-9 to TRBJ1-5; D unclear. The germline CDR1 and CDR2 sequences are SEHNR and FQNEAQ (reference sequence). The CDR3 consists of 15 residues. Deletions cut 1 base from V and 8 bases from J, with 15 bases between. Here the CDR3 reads CASSLGAAVVEPQHF. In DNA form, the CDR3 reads TGTGCCAGCAGCTTAGGAGCGGCGGTGGTAGAGCCCCAGCATTTT.

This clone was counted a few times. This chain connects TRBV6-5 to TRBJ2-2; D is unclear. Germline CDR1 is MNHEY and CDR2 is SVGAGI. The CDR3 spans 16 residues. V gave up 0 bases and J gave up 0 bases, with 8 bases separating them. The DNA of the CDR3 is TGTGCCAGCAGTTACTCGAGCAGGACGAACACCGGGGAGCTGTTTTTT. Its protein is CASSYSSRTNTGELFF.

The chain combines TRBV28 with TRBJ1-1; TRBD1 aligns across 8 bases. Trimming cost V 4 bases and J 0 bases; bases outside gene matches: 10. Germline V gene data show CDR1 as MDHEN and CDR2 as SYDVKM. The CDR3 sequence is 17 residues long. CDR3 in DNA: TGTGCCAGCAGTTCCCCTTCACGGGACAGGATGAACACTGAAGCTTTCTTT. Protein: CASSSPSRDRMNTEAFF.

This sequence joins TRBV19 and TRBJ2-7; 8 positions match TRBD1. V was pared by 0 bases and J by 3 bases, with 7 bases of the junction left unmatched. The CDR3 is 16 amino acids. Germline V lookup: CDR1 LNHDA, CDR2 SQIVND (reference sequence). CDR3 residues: CASSIDQAGTGYEQYF. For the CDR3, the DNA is TGTGCCAGTAGTATAGATCAAGCCGGGACAGGCTACGAGCAGTACTTC. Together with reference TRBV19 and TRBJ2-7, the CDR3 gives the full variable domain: DGGITQSPKYLFRKEGQNVTLSCEQNLNHDAMYWYRQDPGQGLRLIYYSQIVNDFQKGDIAEGYSVSREKKESFPLTVTSAQKNPTAFYLCASSIDQAGTGYEQYFGPGTRLTVT.

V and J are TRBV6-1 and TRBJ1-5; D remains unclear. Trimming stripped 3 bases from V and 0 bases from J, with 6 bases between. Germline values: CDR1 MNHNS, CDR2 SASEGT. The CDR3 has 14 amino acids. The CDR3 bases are TGTGCCAGCAGTGAGGAGAATAGCAATCAGCCCCAGCATTTT. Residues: CASSEENSNQPQHF.

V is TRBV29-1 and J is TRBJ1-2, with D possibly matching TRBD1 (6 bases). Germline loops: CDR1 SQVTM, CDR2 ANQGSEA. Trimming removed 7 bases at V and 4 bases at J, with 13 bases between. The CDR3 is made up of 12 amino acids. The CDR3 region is CSGSDSPYGYTF. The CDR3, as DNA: TGCAGCGGATCGGACAGCCCCTATGGCTACACCTTC.

CDR3 region: CASGTQRGGPSEQFF. CDR3 nucleotides: TGTGCCAGCGGAACTCAGCGGGGGGGCCCGAGTGAGCAGTTCTTC. The chain uses TRBV9 and TRBJ2-1; 10 bases match TRBD2. J was trimmed by 9 bases and V by 7 bases; bases with no gene match: 13. This CDR3 has 15 amino acids. Per germline, CDR1 SGDLS and CDR2 YYNGEE.

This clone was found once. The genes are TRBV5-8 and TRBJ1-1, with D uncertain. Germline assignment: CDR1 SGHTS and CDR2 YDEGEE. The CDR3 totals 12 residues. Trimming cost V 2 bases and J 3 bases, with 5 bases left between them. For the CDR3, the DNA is TGTGCCAGCAGCTTACGAGACACTGAAGCTTTCTTT. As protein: CASSLRDTEAFF.

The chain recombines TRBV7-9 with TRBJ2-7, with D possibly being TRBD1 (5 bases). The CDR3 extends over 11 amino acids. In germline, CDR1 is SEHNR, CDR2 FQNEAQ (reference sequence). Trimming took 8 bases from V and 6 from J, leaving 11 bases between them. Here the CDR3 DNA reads TGTGCCAGCGGGGCGGATGCCGAGCAGTACTTC. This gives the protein CASGADAEQYF.

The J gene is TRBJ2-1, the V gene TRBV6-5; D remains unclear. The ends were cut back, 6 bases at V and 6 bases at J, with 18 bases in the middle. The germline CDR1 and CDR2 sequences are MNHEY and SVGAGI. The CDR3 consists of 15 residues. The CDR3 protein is CASRRSVGVGNEQFF. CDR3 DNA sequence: TGTGCCAGCAGGCGCTCCGTCGGTGTTGGCAATGAGCAGTTCTTC.

The DNA for the CDR3 is TGTGCCAGCTCACCGATAGCGGGAGGCTTTGGAGAGACCCAGTACTTC. Translation gives CASSPIAGGFGETQYF. The genes are TRBV18 and TRBJ2-5; 10 bases fit TRBD2. V was pared by 3 bases and J by 4 bases, with 8 bases of the junction left unmatched. This CDR3 comprises 16 residues. Germline V gene lookup returns CDR1 KGHSH and CDR2 LQKENI.